A single sample gave rise to the 26 T cell receptor beta chains below, sequenced in a study of blood T cell repertoires in COVID-19. Profiling relied on immunoSEQ multiplex PCR, and the TCRdb table lists in-frame clones only, not all of them. The sample consists of over 55,000 clones, more than 75% of them appearing once. The sample comprised peripheral blood. These receptors all come from a man between 45 and 60 years old with active COVID-19.

The chain employs TRBV9 and TRBJ2-2; 16 nucleotides line up with TRBD2. This CDR3 has 19 amino acids. Germline values: CDR1 SGDLS, CDR2 YYNGEE. Trimming at V came to 0 bases and at J to 6 bases, leaving 8 bases not matched to a gene. CDR3 nucleotide sequence: TGTGCCAGCAGCGTAGGGCCGGGACTAGCGGGAGGGATGGCCGGGGAGCTGTTTTTT. Residues: CASSVGPGLAGGMAGELFF.

This chain links TRBV6-2 or TRBV6-3 with TRBJ2-1, with 9 bases identical to TRBD2. CDR1 and CDR2 (germline): MNHEY, SVGEGT. The V and J ends lost 6 bases and 3 bases, in that order; junction bases with no gene match: 9. This CDR3 spans 16 amino acids. In DNA, the CDR3 is TGTGCCAGCAGCCCTTCAGTGACTAGCGGCTACAATGAGCAGTTCTTC. Its translation: CASSPSVTSGYNEQFF.

The rearrangement joins TRBV10-3 to TRBJ2-1; TRBD2 matches 10 bases. After removal of 1 base from V and 2 bases from J, the junction contained 2 bases not matched to a gene. Looked up from germline, CDR1 is ENHRY and CDR2 is SYGVKD. The CDR3 runs to 16 residues. The CDR3 nucleotides are TGTGCCATCAGTGAGTTAGCGGGAGGCCCCTACAATGAGCAGTTCTTC. Encoded protein: CAISELAGGPYNEQFF.

This clone was found once. J is TRBJ1-1 and V is TRBV10-3; the D gene is possibly TRBD1 (6 bases). With 0 bases removed from V and 10 bases from J, the gap between germline ends came to 21 bases. The CDR3 totals 16 residues. Germline loops: CDR1 ENHRY, CDR2 SYGVKD. The CDR3 here is CAISESGSVGAGGAFF. CDR3 DNA: TGTGCCATCAGTGAGTCTGGCTCGGTGGGGGCCGGTGGAGCTTTCTTT.

The chain joins TRBV5-1 to TRBJ2-2; the D gene is possibly TRBD1 (5 bases). V lost 4 bases and J 0 bases, leaving 10 bases between the germline ends. Looked up from germline, CDR1 is SGHRS and CDR2 is YFSETQ. The CDR3 runs 15 residues. DNA for the CDR3: TGCGCCAGCAGCCTCGGACATTCGAACACCGGGGAGCTGTTTTTT. Its protein is CASSLGHSNTGELFF.

V and J are TRBV29-1 and TRBJ2-1; TRBD2 is a possible D gene (6 bases). Trimming removed 7 bases at V and 4 bases at J, with 14 bases between. The germline V gene encodes CDR1 SQVTM and CDR2 ANQGSEA. The CDR3 has 13 residues. CDR3 nucleotide sequence: TGCAGCGCGACGGGACTTGTTTACAATGAGCAGTTCTTC. Translated: CSATGLVYNEQFF.

The chain combines TRBV7-2 with TRBJ2-7; D gene uncertain. Germline V gene sequence: CDR1 SGHTA, CDR2 FQGNSA. V lost 5 bases, J lost 2 bases, and 4 bases lay in between. CDR3 size: 11 residues. CDR3 amino acids: CASSETYEQYF. DNA for the CDR3: TGTGCCAGCAGCGAGACCTACGAGCAGTACTTC.

The DNA for the CDR3 is TGCAGTGCTAGTACCCAGGTAGATCAGCCCCAGCATTTT. This gives the protein CSASTQVDQPQHF. The V and J genes are TRBV20-1 and TRBJ1-5; unclear D gene. The length of the CDR3 is 13 residues. Germline V lookup: CDR1 DFQATT, CDR2 SNEGSKA (reference sequence). Trimming shortened V by 3 bases and J by 5 bases, and 11 bases separated the two germline ends.

This chain connects TRBV14 to TRBJ1-2; 12 bases align to TRBD1. Germline V gives CDR1 SGHDN, CDR2 FVKESK. After removal of 1 base from V and 3 bases from J, the junction contained 9 bases not matched to a gene. The CDR3 is 18 residues long. The CDR3 bases are TGTGCCAGCAGCCAAGGACGGGACAGGGGGCTGTCTTACTATGGCTACACCTTC. As protein: CASSQGRDRGLSYYGYTF.

The rearrangement uses TRBV2 and TRBJ2-3, with 9 positions matching TRBD1. The length of the CDR3 is 15 residues. Trimming removed 4 bases from V and 0 bases from J; junction bases left unmatched: 2. Germline CDR1 reads SNHLY; CDR2 reads FYNNEI. The CDR3 region has the DNA TGTGCCAGCAGTGTTGGACAGGGGAGCACAGATACGCAGTATTTT. Its translation is CASSVGQGSTDTQYF.

The chain is built from TRBV28 and TRBJ2-7, with TRBD2 identical over 14 bases. The J segment lost 2 bases and the V segment lost 4 bases, leaving 4 bases of the junction unmatched. The CDR3 is 16 residues long. The germline V gene encodes CDR1 MDHEN and CDR2 SYDVKM. CDR3 nucleotide sequence: TGTGCCAGCAGTTCGACGGGACTAGCGGGAGCCTACGAGCAGTACTTC. It encodes CASSSTGLAGAYEQYF.

This chain connects TRBV12-3 or TRBV12-4 to TRBJ2-5; possibly TRBD1 for D (6 bases). Trimming cost V 3 bases and J 4 bases, with 6 bases left between them. The CDR3 has 12 residues. CDR3 bases: TGTGCCAGCAGTTTGGGGGCAGAGACCCAGTACTTC. This sequence encodes CASSLGAETQYF.

In DNA form, the CDR3 reads TGCGCCAGCAGCTTGGCCGTCAGGGGGCTAGCTGAAGCTTTCTTT. This translates into CASSLAVRGLAEAFF. V gene TRBV5-1 combines with J gene TRBJ1-1, with TRBD1 matching 8 bases. The germline V gene has CDR1 SGHRS and CDR2 YFSETQ. The CDR3 length is 15 residues. The junction had 7 bases not matched to a gene; V was cut back by 0 bases and J by 6 bases. Based on the CDR3 plus reference TRBV5-1 and TRBJ1-1, the full variable domain is KAGVTQTPRYLIKTRGQQVTLSCSPISGHRSVSWYQQTPGQGLQFLFEYFSETQRNKGNFPGRFSGRQFSNSRSEMNVSTLELGDSALYLCASSLAVRGLAEAFFGQGTRLTVV.

This chain joins TRBV6-5 and TRBJ1-3; the match to TRBD1 covers 11 bases. The CDR3 length is 15 residues. After removal of 7 bases from V and 11 bases from J, the junction contained 13 bases not matched to a gene. Germline V gene sequence: CDR1 MNHEY, CDR2 SVGAGI. CDR3 nucleotides: TGTGCCAGCACGCGGGACGGGACAGGGGGTTTGGCCATATATTTT. Its translation: CASTRDGTGGLAIYF.

The chain combines TRBV4-2 with TRBJ2-1; D may be TRBD1 (5 bases). This CDR3 has 14 residues. Trimming removed 8 bases at V and 6 bases at J, with 17 bases between. The germline CDR1 and CDR2 sequences are LGHNA and YNFKEQ. The CDR3 region has the DNA TGTGCCAGCCGATGGGCGGACCAGGGCAATGAGCAGTTCTTC. Its translation: CASRWADQGNEQFF.

The V and J genes are TRBV5-1 and TRBJ2-1, with D tentatively TRBD2 (5 bases). The CDR3 runs to 16 residues. Germline CDR1 SGHRS, CDR2 YFSETQ. With 0 bases removed from V and 3 bases from J, the gap between germline ends came to 13 bases. The DNA for the CDR3 is TGCGCCAGCAGCTTGGCGGGATCATCCAACTACAATGAGCAGTTCTTC. Residues: CASSLAGSSNYNEQFF. The full variable domain, rest sourced from reference TRBV5-1 and TRBJ2-1, is KAGVTQTPRYLIKTRGQQVTLSCSPISGHRSVSWYQQTPGQGLQFLFEYFSETQRNKGNFPGRFSGRQFSNSRSEMNVSTLELGDSALYLCASSLAGSSNYNEQFFGPGTRLTVL.

This chain connects TRBV4-2 to TRBJ1-1; 8 bases are shared with TRBD1. The J segment lost 5 bases and the V segment lost 4 bases, leaving 6 bases of the junction unmatched. The CDR3 is 14 amino acids. Germline V gene lookup returns CDR1 LGHNA and CDR2 YNFKEQ. CDR3 sequence: CASSPQGALTEAFF. The DNA of the CDR3 is TGTGCCAGCAGCCCTCAGGGGGCGTTGACTGAAGCTTTCTTT.

The genes are TRBV7-2 and TRBJ2-1; tentative D call: TRBD1 (6 bases). Germline loops: CDR1 SGHTA, CDR2 FQGNSA. The CDR3 has 15 residues. Deletions cut 5 bases from V and 7 bases from J, with 18 bases between. CDR3 protein: CASSPPGTGTNEQFF. The CDR3 region has the DNA TGTGCCAGCAGCCCCCCAGGAACAGGGACAAATGAGCAGTTCTTC.

The chain employs TRBV19 and TRBJ2-7; 11 nucleotides align to TRBD2. Germline V gene lookup returns CDR1 LNHDA and CDR2 SQIVND (reference sequence). The CDR3 runs to 15 residues. After removal of 1 base from V and 3 bases from J, the junction contained 2 bases not matched to a gene. CDR3 loop: CASSIGGTSGYEQYF. The CDR3 nucleotides read TGTGCCAGTAGTATAGGAGGGACTAGCGGCTACGAGCAGTACTTC.

V and J are TRBV18 and TRBJ2-1; no clear D. CDR1 is KGHSH, CDR2 LQKENI, per germline. CDR3 length: 14 amino acids. Trimming cost V 1 base and J 6 bases, with 10 bases left between them. The CDR3 sequence is CASSPLLSGNEQFF. The CDR3 DNA reads as TGTGCCAGCTCACCACTCCTGTCGGGCAATGAGCAGTTCTTC. Using reference TRBV18 and TRBJ2-1 for the parts outside the CDR3, the full variable domain is NAGVMQNPRHLVRRRGQEARLRCSPMKGHSHVYWYRQLPEEGLKFMVYLQKENIIDESGMPKERFSAEFPKEGPSILRIQQVVRGDSAAYFCASSPLLSGNEQFFGPGTRLTVL.

Within the sample, this clone is medium-sized. The chain couples TRBV20-1 to TRBJ1-2, with D tentatively TRBD1 (6 bases). Trimming shortened V by 6 bases and J by 8 bases, and 13 bases separated the two germline ends. This CDR3 region has 11 residues. CDR1 DFQATT and CDR2 SNEGSKA come from the germline V gene (reference sequence). The CDR3 DNA reads TGCAGTGCGCCAGGGGCCAGCGGCTACACCTTC. Its protein product is CSAPGASGYTF.

The rearrangement joins TRBV6-6 to TRBJ1-2; the D is unclear. Germline CDR1 MNHNY, CDR2 SVGAGI (reference sequence). The CDR3 runs 14 residues. The V end lost 4 bases, the J end lost 6 bases, and 15 bases lay between the germline ends. The CDR3: CASSSPQEENGYTF. CDR3 in DNA: TGTGCCAGCAGTTCCCCCCAGGAGGAGAATGGCTACACCTTC.

The J gene is TRBJ2-1, the V gene TRBV7-6, with a weak D call TRBD2 (5 bases). The germline V gene encodes CDR1 SGHVS and CDR2 FNYEAQ. The CDR3 contains 16 residues. V was pared by 2 bases and J by 0 bases, with 11 bases between. Here the CDR3 DNA reads TGTGCCAGCAGCTTACGATACGGGATCTCCTACAATGAGCAGTTCTTC. It is translated as CASSLRYGISYNEQFF.

The V gene is TRBV6-5, the J gene TRBJ2-1; TRBD1 aligns across 8 bases. The CDR3 covers 14 residues. Germline CDR1 reads MNHEY; CDR2 reads SVGAGI. The ends lost 2 bases at V and 3 bases at J; junction bases unmatched: 0. This CDR3 is CASSYGTGYNEQFF. Written as DNA, the CDR3 is TGTGCCAGCAGTTACGGGACAGGCTACAATGAGCAGTTCTTC.

This chain links TRBV5-5 with TRBJ2-5; 11 bases agree with TRBD2. This CDR3 region has 15 residues. In germline, CDR1 is SGHKS, CDR2 YYEKEE (reference sequence). Germline trimming cut 2 bases from V and 4 bases from J; bases unmatched to any gene: 4. The CDR3 reads CASSFSSGRSETQYF. The DNA of the CDR3 is TGTGCCAGCAGCTTCTCTAGCGGGAGGTCAGAGACCCAGTACTTC.

V is TRBV5-4 and J is TRBJ1-2; 12 bases align to TRBD1. Trimming cost V 6 bases and J 8 bases; bases outside gene matches: 11. Looked up from germline, CDR1 is SGHNT and CDR2 is YYREEE (reference sequence). This CDR3 is 15 amino acids long. This CDR3 is CASKVGQGASLGYTF. The CDR3 DNA reads TGTGCCAGCAAAGTGGGACAGGGGGCTTCCTTGGGCTACACCTTC. Variable domain in full (rest from reference TRBV5-4 and TRBJ1-2): ETGVTQSPTHLIKTRGQQVTLRCSSQSGHNTVSWYQQALGQGPQFIFQYYREEENGRGNFPPRFSGLQFPNYSSELNVNALELDDSALYLCASKVGQGASLGYTFGSGTRLTVV.